The sequence of this T cell receptor beta chain was determined in a study of control samples from healthy donors and cancer patients. V lost 0 bases and J lost 5, with 10 bases in between. From germline, CDR1 is SGHTA and CDR2 FQGTGA. The CDR3 has 14 residues. Data came from immunoSEQ multiplex PCR; TCRdb stores just in-frame clones and leaves some out. The data hold around 150,000 clones, with about 90% observed a single time. Material for sequencing was blood. This chain joins TRBV7-3 and TRBJ1-1, with a weak D call TRBD1 (5 bases). The sequence came from a man under 40 in good health. The CDR3 protein is CASSLTGVRTEAFF. CDR3 bases: TGTGCCAGCAGCTTAACAGGGGTTAGGACTGAAGCTTTCTTT.